These T cell receptor beta chains were read from a single sample in a study of technical replicates of blood from several donors. Using immunoSEQ multiplex PCR, the repertoire was profiled, and TCRdb retains in-frame clones only, with some absent. The sample consists of around 65,000 clones, 86% of them appearing once. The sequenced material came from PBMCs. These receptors all come from a human donor in good health. Some clones in this sample may be carry-over from other donors' samples. The CDR3 runs from the conserved cysteine through the conserved F or W. The D gene is left open where the match is weak. Clone sizes are given selectively: once, few, many, or a class where the clone is expanded.

CDR3aa	CDR3nt	v_gene	abundance	d_gene	j_gene
CASSLEVARSNTGELFF	TGTGCCAGCAGCTTGGAGGTAGCCCGTTCGAACACCGGGGAGCTGTTTTTT	TRBV5-4	NA	NA	TRBJ2-2
CASSPRAGTQYF	TGTGCCAGCAGCCCCAGGGCTGGGACCCAGTACTTC	TRBV27	NA	NA	TRBJ2-5
CASSFRGLNGYTF	TGTGCCAGCAGTTTTAGAGGGCTCAATGGCTACACCTTC	TRBV27	once	NA	TRBJ1-2
CASSGGGVAEKLFF	TGTGCCAGCAGTGGAGGGGGAGTGGCTGAAAAACTGTTTTTT	TRBV6-1	NA	NA	TRBJ1-4
CASGINTEAFF	TGTGCTAGTGGCATTAACACTGAAGCTTTCTTT	TRBV12-5	NA	NA	TRBJ1-1
CSVTQTDQETQYF	TGCAGCGTGACCCAGACAGACCAAGAGACCCAGTACTTC	TRBV29-1	NA	NA	TRBJ2-5
CASRGEEKLFF	TGCGCCAGCAGGGGCGAAGAAAAACTGTTTTTT	TRBV5-1	few	NA	TRBJ1-4
CASSLPHRVYEQYF	TGTGCCAGCAGCTTACCGCACAGGGTCTACGAGCAGTACTTC	TRBV11-2	NA	NA	TRBJ2-7
CASSLSGNTEAFF	TGTGCCAGCAGCTTAAGCGGGAACACTGAAGCTTTCTTT	TRBV7-3	few	NA	TRBJ1-1
CASSLGPHNEQFF	TGTGCCAGCAGCTTGGGGCCCCACAATGAGCAGTTCTTC	TRBV7-3	NA	NA	TRBJ2-1
CASRTGGVGGTEAFF	TGTGCCAGCCGAACAGGGGGCGTGGGGGGCACTGAAGCTTTCTTT	TRBV28	NA	TRBD1	TRBJ1-1
CASSPSVLAGDANTGELFF	TGTGCCAGCAGCCCTAGCGTCCTAGCGGGGGACGCGAACACCGGGGAGCTGTTTTTT	TRBV7-8	NA	TRBD2	TRBJ2-2
CATSRESTEAFF	TGTGCCACCAGCAGAGAGAGCACTGAAGCTTTCTTT	TRBV15	NA	NA	TRBJ1-1
CASSDFRTGTMNTGELFF	TGTGCCAGCAGTGACTTTAGGACAGGGACTATGAACACCGGGGAGCTGTTTTTT	TRBV6-1	once	NA	TRBJ2-2
CASSLTGSSYNEQFF	TGCGCCAGCAGCCTGACCGGGAGCTCCTACAATGAGCAGTTCTTC	TRBV5-1	NA	NA	TRBJ2-1
CASRGQGNTEAFF	TGTGCCAGCAGGGGACAGGGGAACACTGAAGCTTTCTTT	TRBV5-8	NA	TRBD1	TRBJ1-1
CASSQDPVGLGYTF	TGCGCCAGCAGCCAAGACCCGGTGGGACTTGGCTACACCTTC	TRBV4-3	NA	NA	TRBJ1-2
CSVGKGLGEQFF	TGCAGCGTTGGAAAGGGACTAGGAGAGCAGTTCTTC	TRBV29-1	NA	TRBD2	TRBJ2-1
CASSGGLPQETQYF	TGTGCCAGCAGCGGGGGACTGCCCCAAGAGACCCAGTACTTC	TRBV9	NA	NA	TRBJ2-5
CASSPSGNDETQYF	TGTGCCAGCAGCCCTAGCGGGAACGATGAGACCCAGTACTTC	TRBV5-4	NA	TRBD2	TRBJ2-5
CASSLGAETQYF	TGTGCCAGCAGCTTAGGGGCAGAGACCCAGTACTTC	TRBV11-2	NA	NA	TRBJ2-5
CASSLAAGNTEAFF	TGTGCCAGCAGCTTGGCTGCAGGGAACACTGAAGCTTTCTTT	TRBV5-4	NA	NA	TRBJ1-1
CASSSRGSYTGELFF	TGTGCCAGCAGCTCGCGGGGCTCCTACACCGGGGAGCTGTTTTTT	TRBV11-2	NA	NA	TRBJ2-2
CASSSSNTEAFF	TGTGCCAGCAGCTCGAGTAACACTGAAGCTTTCTTT	TRBV7-9	few	NA	TRBJ1-1
CASSLGQPGQETQYF	TGTGCCAGCAGCTTGGGGCAGCCAGGCCAAGAGACCCAGTACTTC	TRBV5-8	NA	NA	TRBJ2-5
CAWKTGQRNTEAFF	TGTGCCTGGAAGACGGGACAGAGGAACACTGAAGCTTTCTTT	TRBV30	NA	TRBD1	TRBJ1-1
CASSQQGRGTEAFF	TGCGCCAGCAGCCAACAGGGGAGGGGCACTGAAGCTTTCTTT	TRBV4-1	NA	NA	TRBJ1-1
CASSYSGQGAGNEQFF	TGTGCCAGCAGTTACTCTGGACAGGGCGCAGGCAATGAGCAGTTCTTC	TRBV6-6	once	TRBD1	TRBJ2-1
CASSGGQGVLDTQYF	TGTGCCAGCAGTGGGGGACAGGGCGTTTTAGATACGCAGTATTTT	TRBV6-1	NA	TRBD1	TRBJ2-3
CASTPFAAVHF	TGTGCCAGCACGCCGTTTGCTGCGGTTCATTTT	TRBV7-2	NA	NA	TRBJ2-3
CASSTGGGITYEQYF	TGTGCCAGTAGTACGGGGGGCGGCATTACCTACGAGCAGTACTTC	TRBV19	NA	NA	TRBJ2-7
CASSRGTNLSPLHF	TGTGCCAGCAGCCGTGGGACAAACCTTTCACCCCTCCACTTT	TRBV16	NA	NA	TRBJ1-6
CASSERQANYGYTF	TGTGCCAGCAGTGAGAGACAGGCTAACTATGGCTACACCTTC	TRBV2	NA	NA	TRBJ1-2
CASSRSSTNYGYTF	TGTGCCAGTAGTCGGTCGAGTACTAACTATGGCTACACCTTC	TRBV19	NA	NA	TRBJ1-2
CASSAYGGAGAEAFF	TGTGCCAGCAGCGCGTACGGGGGGGCCGGTGCTGAAGCTTTCTTT	TRBV7-2	NA	NA	TRBJ1-1
CASSSEVGEAFF	TGTGCCAGCTCTTCCGAGGTGGGTGAAGCTTTCTTT	TRBV18	few	NA	TRBJ1-1
CASSRTRLTDTQYF	TGTGCCAGCAGCCGGACTAGACTCACAGATACGCAGTATTTT	TRBV7-2	NA	TRBD2	TRBJ2-3
CAWPDRGPSSYEQYF	TGTGCCTGGCCTGACAGGGGTCCGAGCTCCTACGAGCAGTACTTC	TRBV30	NA	TRBD1	TRBJ2-7
CASSLGASGGAETQYF	TGTGCCAGCAGCTTAGGGGCTAGCGGGGGGGCGGAGACCCAGTACTTC	TRBV7-2	NA	TRBD2	TRBJ2-5
CASSGSQGASYEQYF	TGCGCCAGCAGCGGGAGTCAGGGGGCCTCCTACGAGCAGTACTTC	TRBV10-2	NA	TRBD1	TRBJ2-7
CASSAGLGTGELFF	TGTGCCAGCAGCGCCGGACTAGGCACCGGGGAGCTGTTTTTT	TRBV9	NA	TRBD2	TRBJ2-2